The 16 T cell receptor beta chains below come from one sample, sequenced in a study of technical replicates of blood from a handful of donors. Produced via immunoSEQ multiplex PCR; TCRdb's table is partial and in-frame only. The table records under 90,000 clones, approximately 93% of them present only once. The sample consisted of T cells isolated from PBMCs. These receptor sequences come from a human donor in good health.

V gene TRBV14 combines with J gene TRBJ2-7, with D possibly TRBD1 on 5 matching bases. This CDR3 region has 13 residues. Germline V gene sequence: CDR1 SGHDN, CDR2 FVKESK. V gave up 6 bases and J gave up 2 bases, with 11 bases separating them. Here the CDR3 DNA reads TGTGCCAGCAGACCTGACAGTACCTACGAGCAGTACTTC. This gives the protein CASRPDSTYEQYF.

CDR3: CASSWLAGENNEQFF. CDR3 DNA sequence: TGTGCCAGCAGTTGGCTAGCGGGAGAGAACAATGAGCAGTTCTTC. This chain links TRBV27 with TRBJ2-1; 10 positions agree with TRBD2. CDR1 is MNHEY and CDR2 is SMNVEV in the germline V gene (reference sequence). The junction had 5 bases not matched to a gene; V was cut back by 4 bases and J by 5 bases. The CDR3 sequence is 15 residues long.

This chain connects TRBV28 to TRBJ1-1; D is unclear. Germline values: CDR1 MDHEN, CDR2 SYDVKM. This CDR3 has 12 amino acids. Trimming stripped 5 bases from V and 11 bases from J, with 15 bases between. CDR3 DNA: TGTGCCAGCAGTATACGACTAAAGAAGGCTTTCTTT. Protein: CASSIRLKKAFF.

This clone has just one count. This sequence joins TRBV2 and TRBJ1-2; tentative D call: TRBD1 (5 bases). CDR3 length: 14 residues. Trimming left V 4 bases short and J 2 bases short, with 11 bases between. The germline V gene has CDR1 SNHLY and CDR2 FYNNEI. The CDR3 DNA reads TGTGCCAGCAGTGTCACAGGTGTCAACTATGGCTACACCTTC. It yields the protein CASSVTGVNYGYTF.

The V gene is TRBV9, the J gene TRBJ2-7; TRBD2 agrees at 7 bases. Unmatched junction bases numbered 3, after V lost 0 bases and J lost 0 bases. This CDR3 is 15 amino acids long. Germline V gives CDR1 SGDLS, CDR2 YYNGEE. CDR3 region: CASSVEAGSSYEQYF. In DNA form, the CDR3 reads TGTGCCAGCAGCGTAGAAGCGGGGAGCTCCTACGAGCAGTACTTC.

The CDR3 loop reads CASSFDSWGVTEAFF. The CDR3 DNA reads as TGTGCCAGCAGCTTTGACAGCTGGGGGGTCACTGAAGCTTTCTTT. V is TRBV5-6 and J is TRBJ1-1; a possible D gene is TRBD1 (5 bases). There are 15 residues in the CDR3. V was pared by 2 bases and J by 4 bases, with 15 bases between. CDR1 and CDR2 (germline): SGHDT, YYEEEE. Using reference TRBV5-6 and TRBJ1-1 for the parts outside the CDR3, the full variable domain is DAGVTQSPTHLIKTRGQQVTLRCSPKSGHDTVSWYQQALGQGPQFIFQYYEEEERQRGNFPDRFSGHQFPNYSSELNVNALLLGDSALYLCASSFDSWGVTEAFFGQGTRLTVV.

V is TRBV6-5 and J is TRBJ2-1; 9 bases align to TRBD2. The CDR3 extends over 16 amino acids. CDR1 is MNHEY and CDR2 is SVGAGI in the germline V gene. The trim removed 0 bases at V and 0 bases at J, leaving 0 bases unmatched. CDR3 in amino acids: CASSYSTSGSYNEQFF. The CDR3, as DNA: TGTGCCAGCAGTTACTCGACTAGCGGCTCCTACAATGAGCAGTTCTTC.

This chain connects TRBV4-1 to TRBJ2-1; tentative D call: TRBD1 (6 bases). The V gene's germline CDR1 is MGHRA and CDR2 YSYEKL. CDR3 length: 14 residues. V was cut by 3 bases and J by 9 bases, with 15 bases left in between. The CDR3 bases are TGCGCCAGCAGCCACCCCACCCAGGGGCGTGAGCAGTTCTTC. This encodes CASSHPTQGREQFF.

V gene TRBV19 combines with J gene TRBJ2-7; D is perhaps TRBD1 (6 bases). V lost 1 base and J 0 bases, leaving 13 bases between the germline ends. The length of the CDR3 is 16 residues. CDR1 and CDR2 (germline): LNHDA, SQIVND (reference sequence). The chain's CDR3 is CASSIVGAQSSYEQYF. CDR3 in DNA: TGTGCCAGTAGTATAGTGGGGGCACAGAGCTCCTACGAGCAGTACTTC.

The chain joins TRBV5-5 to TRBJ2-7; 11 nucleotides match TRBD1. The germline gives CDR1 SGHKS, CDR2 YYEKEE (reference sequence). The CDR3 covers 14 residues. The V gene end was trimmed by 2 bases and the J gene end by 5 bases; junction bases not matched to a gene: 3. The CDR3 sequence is CASSFGQGADEQYF. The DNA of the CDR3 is TGTGCCAGCAGCTTCGGACAGGGGGCAGACGAGCAGTACTTC.

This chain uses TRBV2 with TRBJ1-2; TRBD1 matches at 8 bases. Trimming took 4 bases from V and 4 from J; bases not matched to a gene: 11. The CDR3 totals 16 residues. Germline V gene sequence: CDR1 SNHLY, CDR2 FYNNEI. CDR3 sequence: CASSAPPGQDTYGYTF. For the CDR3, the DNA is TGTGCCAGCAGTGCGCCCCCGGGACAGGATACCTATGGCTACACCTTC.

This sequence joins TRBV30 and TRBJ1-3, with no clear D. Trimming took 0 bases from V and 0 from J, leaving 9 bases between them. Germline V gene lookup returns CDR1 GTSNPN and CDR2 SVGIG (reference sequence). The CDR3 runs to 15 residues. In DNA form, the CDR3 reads TGTGCCTGGAGTGTTTCCCCAGACTCTGGAAACACCATATATTTT. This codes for CAWSVSPDSGNTIYF.

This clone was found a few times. The CDR3 DNA reads as TGTGCCAGCAGTGCCGGGACACTCCTCTCCTATAATTCACCCCTCCACTTT. Translated, it gives CASSAGTLLSYNSPLHF. This sequence joins TRBV27 and TRBJ1-6; possible D gene TRBD1, 6 bases. From germline, CDR1 is MNHEY and CDR2 SMNVEV (reference sequence). V gave up 5 bases and J gave up 0 bases, with 14 bases separating them. The CDR3 runs 17 residues.

The CDR3 DNA sequence: TGTGCCAGTAGCCACGATACAGGGCCCTACGAGCAGTACTTC. Encoded protein: CASSHDTGPYEQYF. J is TRBJ2-7 and V is TRBV19, with a tentative D call TRBD1 (6 bases). Deletions cut 6 bases from V and 2 bases from J, with 14 bases between. CDR1 and CDR2 (germline): LNHDA, SQIVND (reference sequence). CDR3 length: 14 residues.

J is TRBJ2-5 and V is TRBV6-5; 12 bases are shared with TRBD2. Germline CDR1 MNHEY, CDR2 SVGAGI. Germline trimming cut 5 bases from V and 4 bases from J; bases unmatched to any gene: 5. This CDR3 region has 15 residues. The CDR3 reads CASSPSGGAGETQYF. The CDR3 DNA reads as TGTGCCAGCAGTCCTAGCGGGGGGGCCGGAGAGACCCAGTACTTC.

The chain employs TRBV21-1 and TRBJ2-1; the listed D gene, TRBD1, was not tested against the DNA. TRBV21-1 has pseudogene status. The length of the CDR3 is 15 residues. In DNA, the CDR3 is TGTGCCAGCGAATCAGGGGCGGAATTCTACAATGAGCAGTTCTTC. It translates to CASESGAEFYNEQFF.